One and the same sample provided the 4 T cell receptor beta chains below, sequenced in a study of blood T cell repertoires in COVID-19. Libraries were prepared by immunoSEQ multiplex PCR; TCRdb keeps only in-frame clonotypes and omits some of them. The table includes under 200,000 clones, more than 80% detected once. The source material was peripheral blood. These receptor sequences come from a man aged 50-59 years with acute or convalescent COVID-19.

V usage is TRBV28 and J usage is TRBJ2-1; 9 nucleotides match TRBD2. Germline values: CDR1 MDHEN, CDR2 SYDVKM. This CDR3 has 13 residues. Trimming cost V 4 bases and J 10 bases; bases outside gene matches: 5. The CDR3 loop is CASSWTSEREQFF. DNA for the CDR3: TGTGCCAGCAGTTGGACTAGCGAAAGGGAGCAGTTCTTC.

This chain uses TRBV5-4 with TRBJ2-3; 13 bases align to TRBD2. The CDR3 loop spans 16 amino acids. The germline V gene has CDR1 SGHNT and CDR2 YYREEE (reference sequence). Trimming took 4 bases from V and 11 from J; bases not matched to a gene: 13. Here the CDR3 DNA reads TGTGCCAGCAGCCTGAGACTAGCGGGAGGATGGGGGAAGCAGTATTTT. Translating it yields CASSLRLAGGWGKQYF. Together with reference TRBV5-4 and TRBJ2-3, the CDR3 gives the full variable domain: ETGVTQSPTHLIKTRGQQVTLRCSSQSGHNTVSWYQQALGQGPQFIFQYYREEENGRGNFPPRFSGLQFPNYSSELNVNALELDDSALYLCASSLRLAGGWGKQYFGPGTRLTVL.

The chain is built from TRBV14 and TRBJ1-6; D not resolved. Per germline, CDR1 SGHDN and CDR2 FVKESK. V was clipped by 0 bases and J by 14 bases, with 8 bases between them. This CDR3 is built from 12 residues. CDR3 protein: CASSQDGQTLHF. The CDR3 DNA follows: TGTGCCAGCAGCCAAGATGGCCAAACCCTCCACTTT.

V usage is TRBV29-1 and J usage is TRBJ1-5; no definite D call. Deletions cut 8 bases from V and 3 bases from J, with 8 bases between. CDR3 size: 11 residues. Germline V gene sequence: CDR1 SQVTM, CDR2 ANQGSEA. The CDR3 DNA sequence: TGCAGCCTACGTCCCAATCAGCCCCAGCATTTT. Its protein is CSLRPNQPQHF.